This T cell receptor beta chain was recovered during a study of lymphopenia after photon versus proton radiotherapy. Regarding the study as a whole: After the lymphocyte nadir, photon-treated repertoires showed oligoclonal expansion, especially of CD8+ Temra cells. Larger post-nadir TCR diversity loss correlated inversely with survival in deceased patients.

After removal of 5 bases from V and 9 bases from J, the junction contained 3 bases not matched to a gene. Germline CDR1 is LNHDA and CDR2 is SQIVND (reference sequence). The CDR3 has 12 amino acids. On this clone: Its target is not known.

This table comes from immunoSEQ multiplex PCR, and its TCRdb copy is limited to in-frame clones, with some not included. The sample includes more than 20,000 clones, roughly four fifths of them seen just once. The receptor was derived from a woman aged 45-65 years with pancreatic cancer. The sequencing used peripheral blood, collected from a patient treated with photon-based radiotherapy. The V call is TRBV19, the J call TRBJ2-2, with 7 bases that match TRBD1. CDR3: CASSPDRWELFF. The CDR3 DNA reads as TGTGCCAGTAGTCCGGACAGGTGGGAGCTGTTTTTT. Based on the CDR3 plus reference TRBV19 and TRBJ2-2, the full variable domain is DGGITQSPKYLFRKEGQNVTLSCEQNLNHDAMYWYRQDPGQGLRLIYYSQIVNDFQKGDIAEGYSVSREKKESFPLTVTSAQKNPTAFYLCASSPDRWELFFGEGSRLTVL.